One and the same sample provided the 29 T cell receptor beta chains below, sequenced in a study of T cell responses to AZD1222 COVID-19 vaccine (dated by TCRdb to the early 2020s). The method was the immunoSEQ multiplex PCR assay. TCRdb carries this immuneACCESS record with in-frame sequences only. Its versions omit some clonotypes, under half of them owing to an unresolved V gene in the studies checked, with the rest unexplained. The sample includes around 100,000 clones, with about nine tenths observed a single time. The top ten clonotypes cover 1.8% of the sample. Explained via the paper, the time point label denotes: baseline before first vaccination. The material was peripheral blood, obtained on day 0 of AZD1222 vaccination. The receptors here all came from an adult in good health.

In this sample, this clone turned up once. The V and J genes are TRBV15 and TRBJ2-7; 10 nucleotides line up with TRBD1. The V gene's germline CDR1 is LNHNV and CDR2 YYDKDF (reference sequence). The CDR3 has 15 residues. J gave up 1 base and V 5 bases, and 5 bases lay outside the gene matches. CDR3 amino acids: CATSRGTGASYEQYF. In DNA, the CDR3 is TGTGCCACCAGCCGAGGGACAGGGGCTTCCTACGAGCAGTACTTC.

This rearrangement joins TRBV5-1 to TRBJ2-5; D gene ambiguous. Trimming took off 4 bases at V and 2 bases at J, with 9 bases between the two ends. This CDR3 is 13 amino acids long. Germline CDR1 SGHRS, CDR2 YFSETQ. The CDR3 is CASSPDMQETQYF. CDR3 coding DNA: TGCGCCAGCAGCCCCGACATGCAAGAGACCCAGTACTTC.

The V call is TRBV19, the J call TRBJ1-3; 7 bases align to TRBD1. After removal of 4 bases from V and 0 bases from J, the junction contained 3 bases not matched to a gene. The CDR3 totals 15 residues. In germline, CDR1 is LNHDA, CDR2 SQIVND (reference sequence). The CDR3 reads CASSRGQISGNTIYF. CDR3 sequence (DNA): TGTGCCAGTAGTAGGGGACAGATCTCTGGAAACACCATATATTTT.

This clone came up a few times. The chain recombines TRBV18 with TRBJ2-1, with 8 nucleotides matching TRBD2. CDR3 size: 15 residues. Per the germline V gene, CDR1 is KGHSH and CDR2 is LQKENI. The V segment lost 4 bases and the J segment 10 bases; nucleotides outside the gene matches: 12. For the CDR3, the DNA is TGTGCCAGCTCACTTGGACGGTTGTCGGGAGGGGAGCAGTTCTTC. Protein product: CASSLGRLSGGEQFF.

This chain links TRBV11-2 with TRBJ2-1, with D possibly being TRBD1 or TRBD2 (5 bases each). Germline CDR1 and CDR2: SGHAT and FQNNGV. The CDR3 length is 16 residues. The germline V and J ends were trimmed by 3 bases and 0 bases, with 12 bases remaining between them. The CDR3 nucleotides are TGTGCCAGCAGCTTGGGTGGGACCAGCTCCTACAATGAGCAGTTCTTC. It specifies CASSLGGTSSYNEQFF.

The chain carries TRBV3-1 (or the pseudogene TRBV3-2) and TRBJ1-6, with D perhaps matching TRBD1 (6 bases). From germline, CDR1 is LGHDT and CDR2 YNNKEL (reference sequence). This CDR3 contains 13 residues. V dropped 6 bases and J dropped 4 bases, with 7 bases sitting between them. This CDR3 reads CASRGQYNSPLHF. The CDR3 bases are TGTGCCAGCAGAGGACAGTATAATTCACCCCTCCACTTT.

This chain connects TRBV10-3 to TRBJ2-7; 7 nucleotides match TRBD1. The length of the CDR3 is 15 residues. CDR1 is ENHRY, CDR2 SYGVKD, per germline. Trimming cost V 0 bases and J 5 bases; bases outside gene matches: 7. CDR3 protein: CAISESGQAPHEQYF. Written as DNA, the CDR3 is TGTGCCATCAGTGAGTCAGGACAGGCCCCTCACGAGCAGTACTTC.

In regard to this clone: A much larger clone differs from this one at a single base, so this may be a read error. V is TRBV18 and J is TRBJ2-7, with D perhaps TRBD1 (5 bases). Per germline, CDR1 KGHSH and CDR2 LQKENI. The CDR3 has 13 amino acids. CDR3 region: CACSPGNDDRTYF. The CDR3 region has the DNA TGTGCCTGCTCACCAGGGAACGACGACCGCACGTACTTC.

The rearrangement uses TRBV6-1 and TRBJ1-1; a possible D gene is TRBD1 (5 bases). Per germline, CDR1 MNHNS and CDR2 SASEGT. Trimming shortened V by 3 bases and J by 5 bases, and 10 bases separated the two germline ends. The CDR3 length is 13 residues. DNA for the CDR3: TGTGCCAGCAGTGATATCTGGGGGACTGAAGCTTTCTTT. Translated, it gives CASSDIWGTEAFF.

Remarks on this clone: Germline is not matched at one junction end, which may reflect a read error. The gene calls are TRBV6-1 and TRBJ1-3; TRBD1 might be the D (5 bases). Germline V lookup: CDR1 MNHNS, CDR2 SASEGT. The CDR3 has 15 amino acids. The CDR3 is CASREAFEGGNTIYF. The CDR3 region has the DNA TGTGCCAGCAGGGAAGCCTTCGAGGGGGGAAACACCATATATTTT.

This chain uses TRBV29-1 with TRBJ1-5; D ambiguous. V shed 5 bases and J shed 13 bases, with 15 bases lying between them. This CDR3 spans 11 amino acids. Germline V CDR1 and CDR2: SQVTM, ANQGSEA. This CDR3 reads CSVHKGADQHF. Written as DNA, the CDR3 is TGCAGCGTTCATAAGGGCGCAGATCAGCATTTT.

J is TRBJ2-7 and V is TRBV7-9, with 7 bases that match TRBD2. Germline V lookup: CDR1 SEHNR, CDR2 FQNEAQ (reference sequence). V dropped 3 bases and J dropped 6; count of bases not matched to a gene: 11. The CDR3 length is 15 residues. CDR3: CASSFDPTSVREQYF. The CDR3 DNA reads TGTGCCAGCAGCTTCGACCCTACTAGCGTCCGCGAGCAGTACTTC.

V is TRBV18 and J is TRBJ2-1; 8 bases are shared with TRBD2. CDR1 is KGHSH and CDR2 is LQKENI in the germline V gene. The CDR3 length is 18 residues. With V trimmed by 2 bases and J by 5 bases, 14 bases remained unmatched. CDR3 residues: CASSPLQREGLYNNEQFF. Here the CDR3 DNA reads TGTGCCAGCTCACCATTACAACGGGAGGGACTTTACAACAATGAGCAGTTCTTC.

Remarks on this clone: Different DNA sequences within this sample yield the same CDR3. Here the CDR3 reads CASSPSGANVLTF. The DNA of the CDR3 is TGTGCCAGCAGCCCCTCCGGGGCCAACGTCCTGACTTTC. The chain combines TRBV27 with TRBJ2-6; no definite D call. The CDR3 totals 13 residues. Trimming cost V 6 bases and J 4 bases, with 7 bases left between them. CDR1 and CDR2 (germline): MNHEY, SMNVEV (reference sequence).

This clone was seen more than once but under ten times. This sequence joins TRBV5-4 and TRBJ2-2, with 8 bases fitting TRBD2. Germline CDR1 is SGHNT and CDR2 is YYREEE (reference sequence). The CDR3 consists of 15 residues. The V segment lost 4 bases and the J segment 1 base; nucleotides outside the gene matches: 3. The DNA of the CDR3 is TGTGCCAGCAGCCCCACTAGCGGGAACACCGGGGAGCTGTTTTTT. Amino acid sequence: CASSPTSGNTGELFF.

The V call is TRBV7-2, the J call TRBJ2-7; D remains unclear. The germline gives CDR1 SGHTA, CDR2 FQGNSA. The germline V and J ends were trimmed by 0 bases and 7 bases, with 16 bases remaining between them. This CDR3 is built from 15 residues. As DNA, the CDR3 is TGTGCCAGCAGCTTAGCTGGTTCCCCGCCCGGGGAGCAGTACTTC. This sequence encodes CASSLAGSPPGEQYF.

The CDR3 region is CATSRPPGSGNQPQHF. Here the CDR3 DNA reads TGTGCCACCAGCAGGCCTCCCGGGTCGGGCAATCAGCCCCAGCATTTT. The chain employs TRBV15 and TRBJ1-5; D gene uncertain. Trimming shortened V by 3 bases and J by 2 bases, and 14 bases separated the two germline ends. The CDR3 spans 16 residues. CDR1 is LNHNV and CDR2 is YYDKDF in the germline V gene (reference sequence).

The V call is TRBV5-4, the J call TRBJ2-7; D remains ambiguous. V was pared by 2 bases and J by 3 bases, with 12 bases between. The CDR3 length is 14 residues. The germline V gene has CDR1 SGHNT and CDR2 YYREEE (reference sequence). The CDR3 DNA reads as TGTGCCAGCAGCTTTCGGCAGCCGGGCTACGAGCAGTACTTC. Amino acids: CASSFRQPGYEQYF.

The CDR3 DNA reads TGCGCCAGCAGTCCTCTTGCCGTTCCACAGGGGAGGTTTGAAGCTTTCTTT. It codes for CASSPLAVPQGRFEAFF. The V call is TRBV23-1, the J call TRBJ1-1; 7 positions agree with TRBD1. TRBV23-1 carries the ORF label, with uncertain function. Trimming took 4 bases from V and 7 from J; bases not matched to a gene: 18. The CDR3 consists of 17 residues.

This CDR3 reads CASSFSGANVLTF. CDR3 nucleotides: TGTGCCAGCAGTTTCTCTGGGGCCAACGTCCTGACTTTC. The chain carries TRBV12-3 or TRBV12-4 and TRBJ2-6; D uncertain. Trimming removed 3 bases from V and 0 bases from J, with 0 bases in between. The CDR3 has 13 residues.

V usage is TRBV4-3 and J usage is TRBJ2-1; the D is unclear. Trimming left V 0 bases short and J 11 bases short, with 14 bases between. Germline CDR1 and CDR2: LGHNA and YSLEER. The CDR3 loop spans 14 amino acids. CDR3 residues: CASSQESWNYQQFF. The CDR3 bases are TGCGCCAGCAGCCAAGAATCTTGGAACTACCAGCAGTTCTTC.

This chain connects TRBV28 to TRBJ1-6; D not resolved. Trimming shortened V by 7 bases and J by 0 bases, and 13 bases separated the two germline ends. Germline CDR1 and CDR2: MDHEN and SYDVKM. The CDR3 loop spans 16 amino acids. For the CDR3, the DNA is TGTGCCAGCACCGCGCCCGATAGCTCCTATAATTCACCCCTCCACTTT. It encodes CASTAPDSSYNSPLHF.

V and J are TRBV13 and TRBJ2-7; TRBD1 agrees at 7 bases. V shed 5 bases, J shed 2 bases, and the junction held 6 bases outside the gene matches. This CDR3 contains 14 residues. Looked up from germline, CDR1 is PRHDT and CDR2 is FYEKMQ (reference sequence). The CDR3 DNA sequence: TGTGCCAGCAGCACTAGACAGGGAACCTACGAGCAGTACTTC. Translation: CASSTRQGTYEQYF.

The rearrangement joins TRBV5-4 to TRBJ1-2; D unclear. V was clipped by 0 bases and J by 4 bases, with 10 bases between them. Germline V gives CDR1 SGHNT, CDR2 YYREEE (reference sequence). The CDR3 contains 14 residues. As DNA, the CDR3 is TGTGCCAGCAGCTTGGCCGGGAGCCTCTATGGCTACACCTTC. This sequence encodes CASSLAGSLYGYTF.

The gene calls are TRBV12-3 or TRBV12-4 and TRBJ1-3; D gene ambiguous. Trimming took 3 bases from V and 0 from J, leaving 3 bases between them. The CDR3 runs to 13 residues. In DNA, the CDR3 is TGTGCCAGCAGTTTCATCTCTGGAAACACCATATATTTT. Its translation: CASSFISGNTIYF.

The chain is built from TRBV3-1 (or the pseudogene TRBV3-2) and TRBJ2-1; unclear D gene. This CDR3 spans 13 amino acids. V was shortened by 4 bases and J by 4 bases, with 8 bases between the two germline ends. Germline assignment: CDR1 LGHDT and CDR2 YNNKEL (reference sequence). CDR3 loop: CASSPLTYNEQFF. The DNA for the CDR3 is TGTGCCAGCAGCCCTCTCACGTACAATGAGCAGTTCTTC.

This clone has just one count. The V and J genes are TRBV30 and TRBJ1-1; D is possibly TRBD1 (5 bases). The V gene lost 2 bases and the J gene lost 5 bases, with 15 bases spanning the gap. Germline CDR1 reads GTSNPN; CDR2 reads SVGIG (reference sequence). The CDR3 is 14 residues long. CDR3 nucleotide sequence: TGTGCCTGGAGTCAGGGAGCCGTTATGACTGAAGCTTTCTTT. This gives the protein CAWSQGAVMTEAFF.

The J gene is TRBJ2-5, the V gene TRBV18; no clear D. V dropped 3 bases and J dropped 2 bases, with 7 bases sitting between them. The CDR3 is made up of 13 amino acids. CDR1 KGHSH and CDR2 LQKENI come from the germline V gene. CDR3 sequence: CASSPPSQETQYF. The CDR3 coding sequence is TGTGCCAGCTCACCTCCCAGTCAAGAGACCCAGTACTTC.

The chain has TRBV18 and TRBJ1-1; D call uncertain. Germline CDR1 is KGHSH and CDR2 is LQKENI. The CDR3 contains 15 residues. Trimming stripped 6 bases from V and 0 bases from J, with 14 bases between. The CDR3: CASSPQAEMNTEAFF. DNA for the CDR3: TGTGCCAGCTCTCCTCAGGCAGAAATGAACACTGAAGCTTTCTTT.